This entry features one T cell receptor beta chain sequence. The data originate from a study of blood T cell repertoires in COVID-19. Study overall: The United States, Italy and Spain were the sources of the acute and convalescent COVID-19 samples.

Authors' data handling: How many nucleated cells were present was estimated from reference gene primer amplification. This table comes from immunoSEQ multiplex PCR, and its TCRdb copy is limited to in-frame clones, with some not included. V, J and clone size are those of that table, while D and trimming were read from the DNA. Of some 82,000 clones in the sample, approximately 80% were seen once. The CDR3 is 15 residues long. In germline, CDR1 is MNHNS, CDR2 SASEGT. V lost 3 bases, J lost 10 bases, and 10 bases stayed unmatched. This receptor was identified in a man at least 80 years old with acute or convalescent COVID-19. The rearrangement links TRBV6-1 to TRBJ2-1; 9 bases are shared with TRBD2. Sequencing was done on a sample of peripheral blood. The CDR3 region has the DNA TGTGCCAGCAGTGATGGAATAACTAGCGGGTACGAGCAGTTCTTC. Translation: CASSDGITSGYEQFF.